This T cell receptor (beta chain) was found in a study of blood T cell repertoires in COVID-19. About the research overall: Spain, Italy and the United States supplied samples that represented acute and convalescent COVID-19.

In the source study's methods: Amplification of reference gene primers was used by the study to estimate nucleated cell counts. Data came from immunoSEQ multiplex PCR; TCRdb stores just in-frame clones and leaves some out. The D gene and trimming were derived from the DNA, and the V and J assignments and clone size from that table. This table has about 160,000 clones, 70% to 80% appearing once. Patients at the Seattle site were enrolled during active infection and followed longitudinally. The length of the CDR3 is 14 residues. Germline V lookup: CDR1 MGHRA, CDR2 YSYEKL. Unmatched junction bases numbered 4, after V lost 6 bases and J lost 3 bases.

This chain joins TRBV4-1 and TRBJ2-5, with 10 positions matching TRBD2. Sequencing input: peripheral blood. The receptor comes from a woman aged 55-69 years with COVID-19, enrolled during active disease. CDR3 sequence reads: CASSPSGREETQYF. CDR3 nucleotides: TGCGCCAGCAGTCCCAGCGGGAGGGAAGAGACCCAGTACTTC.